The present T cell receptor beta chain was sequenced within a study of cytomegalovirus exposure and HLA in healthy donors. Overall study findings and caveats: Earlier analysis yielded a pattern in which most TCR beta V segments were productive about 90% or about 30% of the time. Equally common other TCR beta chains were less clonally expanded than HLA-associated ones, a later analysis found. TCR beta V- and J-gene trimming was later associated with a missense DCLRE1C variant.

In germline, CDR1 is SGHKS, CDR2 YYEKEE (reference sequence). V lost 2 bases to trimming and J lost 0 bases; unmatched junction nucleotides: 11. This CDR3 region has 19 residues. PCR employed 60 Vbeta and 13 Jbeta primers. The authors' processing: Some 11 million of the approximately 80 million unique TCR beta chains counted in a later analysis were shared. TCRdb keeps only in-frame clones here, not all; method: immunoSEQ multiplex PCR. The D gene and trimming were derived from the DNA, and the V and J assignments and clone size from that table. The sample lists about 130,000 clones; approximately 85% were seen once. This clone has more than one count but fewer than ten. What it recognizes is unknown.

Sequencing was carried out using PBMCs. The clonotype was recovered from a woman aged 25 to 39 in good health and CMV-seropositive. This chain connects TRBV5-5 to TRBJ2-6; 7 nucleotides line up with TRBD2. The CDR3 DNA reads as TGTGCCAGCAGCTTATGGTTCGGGAGGTTCTACTCTGGGGCCAACGTCCTGACTTTC. Its translation: CASSLWFGRFYSGANVLTF.